The source of this TCR beta chain is a study of human T cells and chemical hapten exposure. Regarding the study as a whole: Sensitizing with DPC caused no change in TCRs above 1 in 1000 frequency.

The sample's time point: patch test 1, 2 weeks after DPC sensitization. Treatment here: therapeutic diphenylcyclopropenone sensitization with weekly scalp DPC. Regarding this clonotype: Its antigen is not identified.

TCRdb re-analysed the RACE reads in MiXCR, keeping a single row per CDR3 protein. The sample holds 300,000 to 450,000 distinct CDR3 sequences, about 4.8% seen once. V lost 5 bases, J lost 10 bases, and 12 bases lay in between. The CDR3 has 12 residues. Germline assignment: CDR1 SGHTA and CDR2 FQGNSA. The receptor comes from a woman aged 45-65 years with alopecia areata. Some clones in this sample may be carry-over from other donors' samples. The chain recombines TRBV7-2 with TRBJ2-1; D uncertain. The sample was whole blood, taken in connection with sensitization to the hapten diphenylcyclopropenone (DPC). CDR3 sequence reads: CASSPGRREQFF. The CDR3 bases are TGTGCCAGCAGCCCTGGGCGGCGAGAGCAGTTCTTC.